This entry concerns a single TCR beta chain. Antigen: not known. The data were obtained in a study of graft-versus-host responses after intestinal transplantation. The wider study: Anti-thymocyte globulin served as induction for all recipients, who then took tacrolimus and steroids for 3 to 4 years. General observations from the study: GvH clones occurred in recipient marrow; some first appeared in ileum or blood.

Profiling relied on immunoSEQ multiplex PCR, and the TCRdb table lists in-frame clones only, not all of them. Among 45,000 to 65,000 clones, roughly 93% were seen once, and the ten largest hold 0.38%. V shed 4 bases and J 0 bases; nucleotides not matched to a gene: 7. The CDR3 contains 16 residues. Germline-derived CDR1 and CDR2 are SGHNT and YYREEE (reference sequence). This TCR derives from a human donor who was the organ donor for an intestinal transplant. Specimen: unstimulated CD4+ T cells sorted from spleen or lymph node cells, collected before transplant. The chain recombines TRBV5-4 with TRBJ1-3, with TRBD1 identical over 7 bases. CDR3 loop: CASSRGGTASGNTIYF. As DNA, the CDR3 is TGTGCCAGCAGCCGCGGGGGGACAGCCTCTGGAAACACCATATATTTT.